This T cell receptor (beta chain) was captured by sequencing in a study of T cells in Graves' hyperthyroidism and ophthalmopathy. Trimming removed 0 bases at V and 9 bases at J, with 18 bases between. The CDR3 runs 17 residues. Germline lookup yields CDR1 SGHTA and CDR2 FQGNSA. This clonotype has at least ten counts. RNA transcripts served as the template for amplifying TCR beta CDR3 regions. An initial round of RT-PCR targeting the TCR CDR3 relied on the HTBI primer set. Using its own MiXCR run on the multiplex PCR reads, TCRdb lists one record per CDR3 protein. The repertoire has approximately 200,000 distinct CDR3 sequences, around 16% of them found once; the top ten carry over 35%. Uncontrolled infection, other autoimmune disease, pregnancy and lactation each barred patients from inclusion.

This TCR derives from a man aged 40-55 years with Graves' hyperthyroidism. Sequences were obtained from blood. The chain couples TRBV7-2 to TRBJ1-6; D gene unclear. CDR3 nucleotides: TGTGCCAGCAGCTTAGCGCCAGGCTCAAGGGTTGGTTCACCCCTCCACTTT. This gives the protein CASSLAPGSRVGSPLHF.